These T cell receptor beta chains were read from a single sample in a study of T cells in Graves' hyperthyroidism and ophthalmopathy. From the multiplex PCR reads, TCRdb called clonotypes with MiXCR, one entry per CDR3 protein. The repertoire holds 500,000 to 650,000 distinct CDR3 sequences, with 46% as singletons. Sequencing input: peripheral blood or thyroid tissue (not recorded which). The receptors shown here come from an adult woman with Graves' disease, either hyperthyroidism or ophthalmopathy (not recorded which). The CDR3 runs from the conserved cysteine through the conserved F or W. A D gene is named only where the DNA matches it firmly. Clone size is not always given. Where it is, it says once, few, many or a class for expanded clones.

v_gene: TRBV10-3
abundance: -
d_gene: -
j_gene: TRBJ2-1
CDR3aa: CAISVGRDRNNEQFF
CDR3nt: TGTGCCATCAGTGTGGGGCGGGACCGGAACAATGAGCAGTTCTTC

v_gene: TRBV6-4
abundance: -
d_gene: -
j_gene: TRBJ1-2
CDR3aa: CASNHMGAGYGYTF
CDR3nt: TGTGCCAGCAACCATATGGGGGCAGGCTATGGCTACACCTTC

v_gene: TRBV2
abundance: -
d_gene: -
j_gene: TRBJ1-5
CDR3aa: CASSATGGEQPQHF
CDR3nt: TGTGCCAGCAGTGCCACGGGGGGTGAACAGCCCCAGCATTTT

v_gene: TRBV10-3
abundance: -
d_gene: TRBD2
j_gene: TRBJ2-3
CDR3aa: CVIRGGLSGIGDTQYF
CDR3nt: TGTGTCATCAGAGGTGGGCTAAGCGGGATTGGAGATACGCAGTATTTT

v_gene: TRBV5-1
abundance: -
d_gene: -
j_gene: TRBJ1-2
CDR3aa: CASSLELAHPKGYTF
CDR3nt: TGCGCCAGCAGCTTGGAGCTAGCCCACCCAAAGGGCTACACCTTC

v_gene: TRBV13
abundance: -
d_gene: -
j_gene: TRBJ1-2
CDR3aa: CASSLLRNGYTF
CDR3nt: TGTGCCAGCAGCCTCCTGCGGAATGGCTACACCTTC

v_gene: TRBV4-3
abundance: once
d_gene: -
j_gene: TRBJ1-4
CDR3aa: CASSQVGASEKLFF
CDR3nt: TGCGCCAGCAGCCAAGTAGGGGCTAGTGAAAAACTGTTTTTT

v_gene: TRBV20-1
abundance: many
d_gene: TRBD1
j_gene: TRBJ2-6
CDR3aa: CSATGTGGAGANVLTF
CDR3nt: TGCAGTGCTACCGGGACAGGGGGCGCTGGGGCCAACGTCCTGACTTTC

v_gene: TRBV9
abundance: few
d_gene: TRBD1
j_gene: TRBJ1-5
CDR3aa: CASSLVGQGGSNQPQHF
CDR3nt: TGTGCCAGCAGTTTAGTCGGCCAGGGGGGGAGCAATCAGCCCCAGCATTTT

v_gene: TRBV11-2
abundance: many
d_gene: -
j_gene: TRBJ2-2
CDR3aa: CASSLGGTNTGELFF
CDR3nt: TGTGCCAGCAGCTTAGGCGGAACGAACACCGGGGAGCTGTTTTTT

v_gene: TRBV7-2
abundance: many
d_gene: TRBD2
j_gene: TRBJ2-2
CDR3aa: CASSLVLAGVTGELFF
CDR3nt: TGTGCCAGCAGCTTAGTCCTAGCGGGAGTTACCGGGGAGCTGTTTTTT

v_gene: TRBV7-2
abundance: -
d_gene: TRBD2
j_gene: TRBJ2-2
CDR3aa: CASSSGGGPGTGELFF
CDR3nt: TGTGCCAGCAGCTCCGGGGGAGGGCCGGGCACCGGGGAGCTGTTTTTT

v_gene: TRBV4-3
abundance: many
d_gene: -
j_gene: TRBJ1-6
CDR3aa: CASSQDRDTNSPLHF
CDR3nt: TGCGCCAGCAGCCAAGATCGGGACACCAATTCACCCCTCCACTTT

v_gene: TRBV29-1
abundance: medium-sized
d_gene: -
j_gene: TRBJ1-3
CDR3aa: CSATDSWGNTIYF
CDR3nt: TGCAGCGCGACAGATTCCTGGGGAAACACCATATATTTT

v_gene: TRBV9
abundance: many
d_gene: -
j_gene: TRBJ2-5
CDR3aa: CASSVGGGYQETQYF
CDR3nt: TGTGCCAGCAGCGTAGGAGGCGGGTACCAAGAGACCCAGTACTTC

v_gene: TRBV9
abundance: few
d_gene: -
j_gene: TRBJ1-2
CDR3aa: CASSVVASNYGYTF
CDR3nt: TGTGCCAGCAGCGTAGTGGCCTCTAACTATGGCTACACCTTC